The 28 T cell receptor beta chains below all came from one sample that was sequenced in a study of blood T cell repertoires in COVID-19. The method was immunoSEQ multiplex PCR; TCRdb's version includes in-frame clones alone and lacks a portion of them. The sample lists roughly 380,000 clones, roughly nine tenths occurring once. The sequencing input was PBMCs or T cells enriched from blood (not recorded which). The receptors were gathered from a young woman who had recovered from COVID-19.

The chain links TRBV9 to TRBJ2-2; TRBD2 might be the D (6 bases). The CDR3 is made up of 16 amino acids. The V end lost 0 bases, the J end lost 3 bases, and 12 bases lay between the germline ends. Germline V CDR1 and CDR2: SGDLS, YYNGEE. CDR3 DNA: TGTGCCAGCAGCGTAGATTCGGGGGTCTACACCGGGGAGCTGTTTTTT. It codes for CASSVDSGVYTGELFF.

V and J are TRBV3-1 (or the pseudogene TRBV3-2) and TRBJ1-2, with TRBD1 matching 10 bases. CDR3 length equals 14 residues. With V trimmed by 3 bases and J by 5 bases, 3 bases remained unmatched. From germline, CDR1 is LGHDT and CDR2 YNNKEL (reference sequence). CDR3 coding DNA: TGTGCCAGCAGCCACAGGACAGGGGGGTATGGCTACACCTTC. This translates into CASSHRTGGYGYTF.

The chain is built from TRBV6-5 and TRBJ2-1, with 10 bases matching TRBD2. V was pared by 4 bases and J by 5 bases, with 2 bases of the junction left unmatched. Germline CDR1 reads MNHEY; CDR2 reads SVGAGI. The CDR3 extends over 14 amino acids. The CDR3 loop reads CASSFGLADNEQFF. CDR3 nucleotide sequence: TGTGCCAGCAGTTTCGGACTAGCGGACAATGAGCAGTTCTTC.

The CDR3 sequence: CASSFPGGGVNEQFF. CDR3 DNA: TGTGCCAGCAGCTTTCCGGGGGGGGGTGTGAATGAGCAGTTCTTC. V usage is TRBV5-4 and J usage is TRBJ2-1; 8 bases fit TRBD2. The CDR3 has 15 residues. CDR1 and CDR2 from the germline V gene are SGHNT and YYREEE (reference sequence). V lost 2 bases to trimming and J lost 7 bases; unmatched junction nucleotides: 8.

The chain uses TRBV27 and TRBJ1-2; TRBD1 matches 9 bases. The V segment lost 5 bases and the J segment 3 bases; nucleotides outside the gene matches: 4. Looked up from germline, CDR1 is MNHEY and CDR2 is SMNVEV (reference sequence). This CDR3 has 14 amino acids. The CDR3, as DNA: TGTGCCAGCAGTAAGGGGGACAGGGACTATGGCTACACCTTC. This codes for CASSKGDRDYGYTF.

V and J are TRBV9 and TRBJ1-2, with 7 bases aligning to TRBD1. The CDR3 runs to 13 residues. The J segment lost 8 bases and the V segment lost 4 bases, leaving 8 bases of the junction unmatched. From germline, CDR1 is SGDLS and CDR2 YYNGEE. This CDR3 reads CASSPGQGVGYTF. CDR3 coding DNA: TGTGCCAGCAGCCCCGGGCAGGGGGTGGGCTACACCTTC. The variable domain in full, completed from reference TRBV9 and TRBJ1-2, reads DSGVTQTPKHLITATGQRVTLRCSPRSGDLSVYWYQQSLDQGLQFLIQYYNGEERAKGNILERFSAQQFPDLHSELNLSSLELGDSALYFCASSPGQGVGYTFGSGTRLTVV.

Details on this clone: The same CDR3 arises from other DNA sequences in this sample as well. The chain employs TRBV28 and TRBJ1-2, with D tentatively TRBD1 (6 bases). The V end was cut by 8 bases, the J end by 8 bases, with 18 bases between. This CDR3 contains 13 residues. Germline V gives CDR1 MDHEN, CDR2 SYDVKM. CDR3 amino acids: CASSLDRDRGYTF. The CDR3 DNA is TGTGCCAGCTCTCTCGATAGAGACAGGGGCTACACCTTC.

The chain recombines TRBV11-2 with TRBJ1-1; D is possibly TRBD1 (5 bases). Germline CDR1 SGHAT, CDR2 FQNNGV. With 4 bases removed from V and 6 bases from J, the gap between germline ends came to 18 bases. CDR3 length equals 15 residues. The CDR3: CASSYVRGVMSEAFF. DNA for the CDR3: TGTGCCAGCAGCTACGTCCGGGGGGTTATGTCTGAAGCTTTCTTT.

In its sample, this clone was seen once. The gene calls are TRBV19 and TRBJ2-5; D is perhaps TRBD1 (6 bases). Deletions cut 5 bases from V and 2 bases from J, with 15 bases between. Germline V lookup: CDR1 LNHDA, CDR2 SQIVND (reference sequence). This CDR3 has 15 amino acids. CDR3 residues: CASSFNGQPQETQYF. CDR3 coding DNA: TGTGCCAGTAGTTTTAATGGACAGCCTCAAGAGACCCAGTACTTC.

The CDR3 bases are TGTGCCAGCAGTTTGCCTACTAGCGGGAGGCGATGGGAGCAGTACTTC. Residues: CASSLPTSGRRWEQYF. This chain joins TRBV28 and TRBJ2-7, with TRBD2 identical over 12 bases. V gave up 3 bases and J gave up 7 bases; unmatched junction bases: 10. The germline V gene encodes CDR1 MDHEN and CDR2 SYDVKM. The CDR3 loop spans 16 amino acids.

The rearrangement joins TRBV14 to TRBJ1-1, with unresolved D. CDR1 and CDR2 from the germline V gene are SGHDN and FVKESK. This CDR3 region has 13 residues. V dropped 1 base and J dropped 8 bases, with 11 bases sitting between them. CDR3 coding DNA: TGTGCCAGCAGCCAAGGACACTTCGCGGAAGCTTTCTTT. Its protein product is CASSQGHFAEAFF.

About this clone itself: Other DNA sequences in this specimen translate into the identical CDR3. The chain uses TRBV19 and TRBJ1-2; 8 nucleotides match TRBD1. The germline V gene has CDR1 LNHDA and CDR2 SQIVND (reference sequence). V was pared by 5 bases and J by 4 bases, with 6 bases of the junction left unmatched. This CDR3 comprises 14 residues. In nucleotides, the CDR3 is TGTGCCAGTAGTCCGGGGACAGGTTCCTATGGCTACACCTTC. This codes for CASSPGTGSYGYTF. The variable domain in full, with the rest retrieved from reference TRBV19 and TRBJ1-2, is DGGITQSPKYLFRKEGQNVTLSCEQNLNHDAMYWYRQDPGQGLRLIYYSQIVNDFQKGDIAEGYSVSREKKESFPLTVTSAQKNPTAFYLCASSPGTGSYGYTFGSGTRLTVV.

This sequence joins TRBV27 and TRBJ1-6; 9 positions agree with TRBD1. This CDR3 is 18 amino acids long. Germline V lookup: CDR1 MNHEY, CDR2 SMNVEV (reference sequence). Trimming cost V 2 bases and J 6 bases; bases outside gene matches: 11. CDR3 amino acids: CASSLTGDRAAPNSPLHF. The CDR3 coding sequence is TGTGCCAGCAGTTTAACCGGGGACAGGGCTGCTCCTAATTCACCCCTCCACTTT.

The chain couples TRBV6-5 to TRBJ2-7; maybe TRBD2 (5 bases). Per germline, CDR1 MNHEY and CDR2 SVGAGI. The CDR3 has 14 residues. V was trimmed by 0 bases and J by 6 bases, leaving 12 bases between them. Here the CDR3 DNA reads TGTGCCAGCAGTTACTCAGGGAGTACCACCGAGCAGTACTTC. This sequence encodes CASSYSGSTTEQYF.

The CDR3 is CASSPSPGQGQPQHF. In DNA form, the CDR3 reads TGTGCCAGCAGTCCATCACCGGGACAGGGGCAGCCCCAGCATTTT. This chain links TRBV27 with TRBJ1-5, with 10 bases that match TRBD1. Looked up from germline, CDR1 is MNHEY and CDR2 is SMNVEV (reference sequence). Trimming at V came to 5 bases and at J to 7 bases, leaving 8 bases not matched to a gene. There are 15 residues in the CDR3.

The chain is built from TRBV19 and TRBJ2-2; a weak D match, TRBD2 (5 bases). This CDR3 spans 16 amino acids. CDR1 and CDR2 (germline): LNHDA, SQIVND (reference sequence). Trimming left V 5 bases short and J 1 base short, with 14 bases between. In DNA, the CDR3 is TGTGCCAGTAGTCCTCGGGGAGTCCTGAACACCGGGGAGCTGTTTTTT. It translates to CASSPRGVLNTGELFF.

The V and J genes are TRBV28 and TRBJ1-5; D uncertain. Germline loops: CDR1 MDHEN, CDR2 SYDVKM. There are 16 residues in the CDR3. Trimming took 5 bases from V and 5 from J, leaving 19 bases between them. The CDR3 sequence: CASSASQISMYQPQHF. In DNA, the CDR3 is TGTGCCAGCAGTGCCTCCCAGATTTCCATGTATCAGCCCCAGCATTTT.

V is TRBV27 and J is TRBJ2-7; 9 bases line up with TRBD1. V trimming: 1 base; J trimming: 5 bases; junction bases outside the gene matches: 6. The CDR3 length is 15 residues. CDR1 MNHEY and CDR2 SMNVEV come from the germline V gene (reference sequence). The CDR3 sequence is CASSLLRDRAHEQYF. The DNA of the CDR3 is TGTGCCAGCAGTTTATTACGGGACAGGGCCCACGAGCAGTACTTC.

The chain links TRBV4-1 to TRBJ2-1, with 11 positions matching TRBD2. After removal of 1 base from V and 4 bases from J, the junction contained 6 bases not matched to a gene. CDR3 size: 17 residues. The germline V gene encodes CDR1 MGHRA and CDR2 YSYEKL. The DNA of the CDR3 is TGCGCCAGCAGCCAAGCCCCCGGGACTAGCGGTTACAATGAGCAGTTCTTC. The encoded protein is CASSQAPGTSGYNEQFF.

The chain recombines TRBV30 with TRBJ2-5, with TRBD2 matching 12 bases. V lost 0 bases to trimming and J lost 4 bases; unmatched junction nucleotides: 0. The length of the CDR3 is 14 residues. The germline V gene has CDR1 GTSNPN and CDR2 SVGIG (reference sequence). For the CDR3, the DNA is TGTGCCTGGAGTGTACTAGCGGGGGGAGAGACCCAGTACTTC. This codes for CAWSVLAGGETQYF. Based on the CDR3 plus reference TRBV30 and TRBJ2-5, the full variable domain is SQTIHQWPATLVQPVGSPLSLECTVEGTSNPNLYWYRQAAGRGLQLLFYSVGIGQISSEVPQNLSASRPQDRQFILSSKKLLLSDSGFYLCAWSVLAGGETQYFGPGTRLLVL.

This chain uses TRBV18 with TRBJ1-1; 9 nucleotides agree with TRBD1. The V and J ends lost 6 bases and 6 bases, in that order; junction bases with no gene match: 11. The CDR3 sequence is 15 residues long. Germline CDR1 is KGHSH and CDR2 is LQKENI. CDR3 in DNA: TGTGCCAGCTCTCTCAACGGGGGACAGGGCTCTGAAGCTTTCTTT. Translating it yields CASSLNGGQGSEAFF.

This clone has just one count. The chain joins TRBV5-1 to TRBJ2-7; 10 nucleotides line up with TRBD2. This CDR3 comprises 16 residues. Losses at the gene ends were 3 bases for V and 7 bases for J; bases not matched to a gene: 13. Germline CDR1 SGHRS, CDR2 YFSETQ. The CDR3 is CASSSPSLAGSGEQYF. The CDR3 DNA reads as TGCGCCAGCAGCTCCCCGTCACTAGCGGGATCCGGTGAGCAGTACTTC.

The chain carries TRBV10-3 and TRBJ1-5; D not certain. Trimming removed 4 bases from V and 1 base from J, with 8 bases in between. The CDR3 has 14 amino acids. The germline CDR1 and CDR2 sequences are ENHRY and SYGVKD. This chain's CDR3 is CAISVEQSNQPQHF. The CDR3 DNA follows: TGTGCCATCAGTGTAGAGCAAAGCAATCAGCCCCAGCATTTT.

V is TRBV28 and J is TRBJ2-7, with TRBD2 as a possible D gene (5 bases). The V gene lost 5 bases and the J gene lost 7 bases, with 18 bases spanning the gap. The CDR3 runs 14 residues. Germline V CDR1 and CDR2: MDHEN, SYDVKM. The CDR3 loop is CASSEGGRTREQYF. CDR3 DNA: TGTGCCAGCAGTGAAGGAGGTAGGACCAGGGAGCAGTACTTC.

The CDR3, as DNA: TGTGCCAGCAGTGGGGAGCGTGGCGAGCAGTACTTC. Protein sequence: CASSGERGEQYF. The chain combines TRBV2 with TRBJ2-7; tentatively, D is TRBD2 (5 bases). Deletions cut 4 bases from V and 6 bases from J, with 10 bases between. The CDR3 spans 12 residues. Germline assignment: CDR1 SNHLY and CDR2 FYNNEI.

The chain couples TRBV2 to TRBJ2-5; TRBD2 agrees at 9 bases. J lost 1 base, V lost 7 bases, and 4 bases had no gene match. This CDR3 comprises 14 residues. In germline, CDR1 is SNHLY, CDR2 FYNNEI. The CDR3 nucleotides read TGTGCCAGCAATCGACTAGCGGCCCAAGAGACCCAGTACTTC. Its translation: CASNRLAAQETQYF.

The chain links TRBV12-3 or TRBV12-4 to TRBJ1-1; tentative D call: TRBD1 (6 bases). V lost 6 bases, J lost 1 base, and 9 bases lay in between. The length of the CDR3 is 13 residues. CDR3 nucleotides: TGTGCCAGCAGGAACAGGGAGAACACTGAAGCTTTCTTT. Protein product: CASRNRENTEAFF.

The V gene is TRBV5-8, the J gene TRBJ2-7, with 16 bases aligning to TRBD2. The CDR3 runs 16 residues. J lost 0 bases, V lost 7 bases, and 4 bases had no gene match. Germline CDR1 is SGHTS and CDR2 is YDEGEE. The CDR3, as DNA: TGTGCCAGCCGGGGACTAGCGGGAGGGCCCTCCTACGAGCAGTACTTC. Amino acids: CASRGLAGGPSYEQYF.